This TCR beta chain was sequenced during a study of blood T cell repertoires in COVID-19 (dated by TCRdb to about 2020). In terms of the full investigation: The collaborator samples originated in the United States, Italy and Spain and spanned the acute and convalescent phases of COVID-19. The repertoires were released in a freely available public database intended as a resource for research on the immune response to SARS-CoV-2. Where HLA class I and class II types were available, the types were taken from metadata supplied by the sample provider, not from assay-based typing. Deeply sampled blood TCRbeta repertoires from subjects exposed to, actively infected with, or recovered from COVID-19 were included in the dataset. The prospective study material was composed of cDNA or gDNA derived from T cells, B-cell-depleted T cells, or PBMCs. A de-identified subject ID, COVID-19 status, age in years and sex were almost always included in the sample metadata. The samples were drawn from two sources: the first 160 participants of the ongoing ImmuneRACE study, and 1,000 to 1,500 subjects contributed by 6 global collaborators.

Participants in the prospective study were enrolled through a virtual design, were aged roughly 18 to 90 years, and lived in roughly 26 United States geographic areas. In the prospective study, cohorts were assigned on the basis of participant-reported clinical history obtained from a screening survey and a study questionnaire. ImmuneRACE Cohort 3 recovered participants were defined by two consecutive negative NP/OP PCR tests, healthcare professional clearance, or symptom resolution. In the prospective study, mobile phlebotomists collected whole blood, serum and a nasopharyngeal or oropharyngeal swab from each participant. Prospective study participants could optionally give additional blood draws and questionnaires over an approximately 2-month period. Blood samples from the prospective study were shipped frozen or at room temperature prior to DNA extraction. TCRbeta CDR3 regions were amplified from genomic DNA by means of the immunoSEQ Assay, a bias-controlled multiplex PCR. Turning to the authors' computational methods: Within the assay, amplification of reference gene primers was used to estimate how many nucleated cells each sample contained. To quantify the absolute abundance of each unique TCRbeta CDR3 rearrangement, sequence reads were collapsed and filtered. For each sample, productive Simpson clonality was calculated as the square root of Simpson's diversity index across productive rearrangements. As stored in TCRdb, this immuneACCESS dataset retains in-frame rearrangements with V and J assigned. A fraction of the clones does not appear; measured against another copy, unresolved V genes explain less than half of the discrepancy, and the remainder lacks a known reason. D and trimming come from the DNA, and the V and J calls and clone size come from that table. The table for this sample lists roughly 240,000 clones; about 83% of them were counted only once. In total, the top ten clones hold roughly 1.9% of the sample.

The CDR3, cysteine through phenylalanine, is 14 amino acids long. The entry retains the CDR3 DNA only, 42 bases that are in frame from base 1. From V the trimming removes 5 bases and from J it removes 1 base, while the gene matches leave 5 bases of the junction unaccounted for. From the germline V gene, CDR1 is SGHRS and CDR2 is YFSETQ. With regard to this clone: This receptor's antigen is unknown. Within one base of it there is no much larger clone, and no base qualities were kept.

Overall results and qualifications from the work: How much clinical and demographic metadata was included differed by source and by participant, and the metadata was provided uncurated.

The chain links TRBV5-1 with TRBJ1-1; 7 bases in the middle match TRBD1. Material for sequencing was PBMCs or T cells enriched from blood (not recorded which). The clonotype originates from a woman between 45 and 65 years old who had recovered from COVID-19. The CDR3 here reads CASRGQVGNTEAFF. The bases are TGCGCCAGCAGAGGACAGGTAGGGAACACTGAAGCTTTCTTT. With all but the CDR3 taken from the reference TRBV5-1 and TRBJ1-1 genes, the full variable domain is: KAGVTQTPRYLIKTRGQQVTLSCSPISGHRSVSWYQQTPGQGLQFLFEYFSETQRNKGNFPGRFSGRQFSNSRSEMNVSTLELGDSALYLCASRGQVGNTEAFFGQGTRLTVV.